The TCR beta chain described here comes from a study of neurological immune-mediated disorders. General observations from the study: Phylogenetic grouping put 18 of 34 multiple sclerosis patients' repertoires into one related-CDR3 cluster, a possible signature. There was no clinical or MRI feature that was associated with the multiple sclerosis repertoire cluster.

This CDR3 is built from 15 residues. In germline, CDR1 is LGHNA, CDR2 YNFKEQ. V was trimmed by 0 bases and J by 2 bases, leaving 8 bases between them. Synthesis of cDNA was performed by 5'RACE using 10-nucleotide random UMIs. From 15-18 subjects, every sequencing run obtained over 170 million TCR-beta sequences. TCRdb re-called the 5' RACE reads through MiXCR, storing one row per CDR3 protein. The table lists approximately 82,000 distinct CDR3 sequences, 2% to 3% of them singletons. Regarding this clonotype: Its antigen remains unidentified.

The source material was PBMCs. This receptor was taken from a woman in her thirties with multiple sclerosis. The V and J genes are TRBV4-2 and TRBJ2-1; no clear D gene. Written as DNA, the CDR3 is TGTGCCAGCAGCCAAGATAGGCGAACCTACAATGAGCAGTTCTTC. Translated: CASSQDRRTYNEQFF.